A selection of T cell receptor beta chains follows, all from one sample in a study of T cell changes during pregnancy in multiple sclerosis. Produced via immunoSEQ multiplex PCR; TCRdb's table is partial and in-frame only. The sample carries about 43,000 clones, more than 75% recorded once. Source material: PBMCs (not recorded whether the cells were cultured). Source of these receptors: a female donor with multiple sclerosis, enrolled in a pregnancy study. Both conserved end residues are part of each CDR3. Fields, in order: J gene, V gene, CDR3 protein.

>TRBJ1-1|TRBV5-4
CASSLAGGRGTEAFF
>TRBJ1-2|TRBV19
CASSIRGDSYTF
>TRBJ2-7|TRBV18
CASSPMGHLSSYEQYF
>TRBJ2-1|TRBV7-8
CASSLAGAYNEQFF
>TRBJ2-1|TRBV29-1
CSVEPAGNNEQFF
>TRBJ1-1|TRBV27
CASRLGTGVLGNTEAFF
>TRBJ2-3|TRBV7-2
CASSLVGGPNGGTQYF
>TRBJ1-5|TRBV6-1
CASSARGTTISPQHF
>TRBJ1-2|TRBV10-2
CASSESVRGKGNYGYTF
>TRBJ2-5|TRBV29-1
CSAIRGNQETRYF
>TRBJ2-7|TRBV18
CASSPEQGSFDEQYF
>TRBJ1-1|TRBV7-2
CASSPIPGTRSRGTEAFF
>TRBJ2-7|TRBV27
CASSLYTGYYEQYF
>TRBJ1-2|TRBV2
CASSEALGGGWEGYTF
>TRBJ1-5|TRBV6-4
CASSEEDRQPQHF
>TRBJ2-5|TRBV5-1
CASSSDREQLETQYF
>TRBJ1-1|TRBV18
CASSPGIDTEAFF
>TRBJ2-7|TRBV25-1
CASSESEGSGYEQYF
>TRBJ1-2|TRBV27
CASSSLQGLLFNYGYTF
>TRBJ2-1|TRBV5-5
CASSPQVDYNEQFF
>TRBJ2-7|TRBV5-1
CASSSDRVPYEQYF
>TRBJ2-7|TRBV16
CASSQFQIHEQYF
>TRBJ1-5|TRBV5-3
CARSLGWSRQRNQPQHF
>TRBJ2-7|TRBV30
CAWSGDFASEQYF
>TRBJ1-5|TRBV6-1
CASSDPTGGRFGNQPQHF
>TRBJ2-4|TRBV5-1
CASSSNGAKNIQYF